This T cell receptor (beta chain) was documented in a study of identical twins. It was template switching that added a universal primer site, and there were unique molecular identifiers on the cDNA. TCRdb recomputed calls from the 5' RACE reads with MiXCR, one row per CDR3 protein. The sample records about 220,000 distinct CDR3 sequences, 7.5% being singletons. As concerns this clonotype: No antigen is known for it.

Points from the study as a whole: Twins shared beta out-of-frame sequences in excess, but this excess was weaker.

The germline gives CDR1 SGHAT, CDR2 FQNNGV. The germline V and J ends were trimmed by 1 base and 2 bases, with 19 bases remaining between them. CDR3 length: 18 amino acids. This same sample was also part of a study on yellow fever vaccine responses in identical twins.

This chain joins TRBV11-2 and TRBJ2-3; D may correspond to TRBD1 or TRBD2 (7 bases each). The sequence derives from a woman between 18 and 30 years old in good health. The sequenced material came from CD8+ T cells sorted from blood. In DNA form, the CDR3 reads TGTGCCAGCAGCTTAGTAGGGGGCCCTAGCGGATTCACAGATACGCAGTATTTT. Translation: CASSLVGGPSGFTDTQYF.